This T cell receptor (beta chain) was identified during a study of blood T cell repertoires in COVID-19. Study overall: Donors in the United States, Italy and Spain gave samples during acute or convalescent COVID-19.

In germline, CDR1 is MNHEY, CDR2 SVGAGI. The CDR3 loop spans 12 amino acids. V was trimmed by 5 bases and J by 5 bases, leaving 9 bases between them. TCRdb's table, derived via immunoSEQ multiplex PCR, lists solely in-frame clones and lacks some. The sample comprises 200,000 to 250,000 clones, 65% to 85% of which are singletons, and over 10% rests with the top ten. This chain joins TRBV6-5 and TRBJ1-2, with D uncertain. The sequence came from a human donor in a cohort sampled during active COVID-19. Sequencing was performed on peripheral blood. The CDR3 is CASSSGPYGYTF. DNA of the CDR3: TGTGCCAGCAGTAGTGGCCCATATGGCTACACCTTC.